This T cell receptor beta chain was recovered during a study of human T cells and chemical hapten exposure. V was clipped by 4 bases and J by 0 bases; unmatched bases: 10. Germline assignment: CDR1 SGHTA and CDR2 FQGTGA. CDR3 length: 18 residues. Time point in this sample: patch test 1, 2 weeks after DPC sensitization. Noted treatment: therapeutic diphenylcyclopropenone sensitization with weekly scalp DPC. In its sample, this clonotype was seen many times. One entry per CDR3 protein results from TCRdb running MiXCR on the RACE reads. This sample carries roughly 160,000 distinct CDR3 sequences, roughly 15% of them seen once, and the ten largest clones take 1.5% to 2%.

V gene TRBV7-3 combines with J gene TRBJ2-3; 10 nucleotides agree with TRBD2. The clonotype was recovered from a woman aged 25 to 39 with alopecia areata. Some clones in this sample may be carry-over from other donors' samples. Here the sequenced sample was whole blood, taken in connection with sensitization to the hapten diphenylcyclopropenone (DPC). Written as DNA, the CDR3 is TGTGCCAGCAGCTCGGGGACTAGCGTACACTCTAGCACAGATACGCAGTATTTT. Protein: CASSSGTSVHSSTDTQYF.